This TCR beta chain was recorded in a study of blood T cell repertoires in COVID-19. Turning to the study itself: Italy, Spain and the United States were the sources of the convalescent and acute COVID-19 samples. PBMCs, B-cell-depleted T cells, or T cells provided the cDNA or gDNA that made up the material.

Authors' processing steps: How many nucleated cells were present was estimated from reference gene primer amplification. Produced via immunoSEQ multiplex PCR; TCRdb's table is partial and in-frame only. That table supplies the V and J calls and clone size; D and trimming were determined from the DNA. The sample yields 260,000 or so clones, roughly 84% seen once. The CDR3 consists of 15 residues. V gave up 4 bases and J gave up 8 bases; unmatched junction bases: 8. Germline CDR1 MRHNA, CDR2 SNTAGT. The chain is built from TRBV6-4 and TRBJ2-1; 10 bases are shared with TRBD2. The source is a human donor in a cohort sampled during active COVID-19. Sequences were obtained from peripheral blood. The CDR3 loop is CASSAQGTSVHEQFF. For the CDR3, the DNA is TGTGCCAGCAGTGCCCAGGGGACTAGCGTGCATGAGCAGTTCTTC.